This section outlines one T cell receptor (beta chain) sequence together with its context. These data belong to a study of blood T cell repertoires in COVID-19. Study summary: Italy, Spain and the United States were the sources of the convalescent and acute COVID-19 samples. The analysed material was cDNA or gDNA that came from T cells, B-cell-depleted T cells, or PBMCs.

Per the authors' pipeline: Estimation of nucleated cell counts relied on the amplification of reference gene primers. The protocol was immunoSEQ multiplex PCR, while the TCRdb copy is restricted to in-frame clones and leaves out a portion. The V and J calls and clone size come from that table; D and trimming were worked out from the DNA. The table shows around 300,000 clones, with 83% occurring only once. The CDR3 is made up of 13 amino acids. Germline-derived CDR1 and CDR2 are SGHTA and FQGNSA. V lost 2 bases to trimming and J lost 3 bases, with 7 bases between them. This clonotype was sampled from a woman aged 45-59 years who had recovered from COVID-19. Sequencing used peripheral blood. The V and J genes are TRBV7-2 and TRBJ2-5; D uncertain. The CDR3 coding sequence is TGTGCCAGCAGCTTACATCGGGAAGAGACCCAGTACTTC. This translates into CASSLHREETQYF.